The 4 T cell receptor beta chains below all came from one sample that was sequenced in a study of blood T cell repertoires in COVID-19. Sequenced by immunoSEQ multiplex PCR; TCRdb stores in-frame clones only, minus some. The sample holds approximately 190,000 clones, 80% seen once. Sequenced input: peripheral blood. All receptors derive from a man aged 55-75 years with acute or convalescent COVID-19.

The V gene is TRBV6-6, the J gene TRBJ1-3; D is unclear. Looked up from germline, CDR1 is MNHNY and CDR2 is SVGAGI (reference sequence). This CDR3 is 13 amino acids long. V lost 5 bases and J 4 bases, leaving 9 bases between the germline ends. The CDR3 sequence is CASSRSGGNTIYF. The CDR3 DNA reads TGTGCCAGCAGTAGGAGCGGAGGAAACACCATATATTTT.

This clone showed up just a few times. The chain links TRBV20-1 to TRBJ1-2, with TRBD1 matching 8 bases. This CDR3 comprises 14 residues. Germline CDR1 DFQATT, CDR2 SNEGSKA (reference sequence). J was trimmed by 5 bases and V by 3 bases; bases with no gene match: 8. The CDR3 reads CSASPRTGWYGYTF. CDR3 DNA: TGCAGTGCTAGTCCCCGGACAGGGTGGTATGGCTACACCTTC.

In nucleotides, the CDR3 is TGCGCCAGCAGCTTATTACTAGCGGGAGGTTCCGGGGAGCTGTTTTTT. The encoded protein is CASSLLLAGGSGELFF. The chain recombines TRBV5-1 with TRBJ2-2; 12 bases agree with TRBD2. Trimming cost V 2 bases and J 6 bases; bases outside gene matches: 5. Germline values: CDR1 SGHRS, CDR2 YFSETQ. CDR3 length: 16 amino acids.

The rearrangement uses TRBV6-1 and TRBJ2-2; 13 nucleotides agree with TRBD2. Germline lookup yields CDR1 MNHNS and CDR2 SASEGT. The CDR3 is 17 amino acids. The V segment lost 2 bases and the J segment 6 bases; nucleotides outside the gene matches: 6. The CDR3 spells CASSEFSGLAGSGELFF. CDR3 DNA: TGTGCCAGCAGTGAATTCTCGGGACTAGCGGGATCCGGGGAGCTGTTTTTT.